This T cell receptor beta chain was identified during a study of radiotherapy plus CTLA-4 blockade in lung cancer. Assay used: immunoSEQ multiplex PCR; TCRdb lists only in-frame clones, some missing. The sample yields tens of thousands of clones, 84% seen once. The CDR3 totals 14 residues. V gave up 4 bases and J gave up 3 bases; unmatched junction bases: 5. Germline CDR1 is MNHNS and CDR2 is SASEGT. This clone was observed a single time. Its antigen is currently unknown. Whole-study findings and limits: Dynamics of early blood T cell clones, together with interferon-beta, were reportedly the best predictors of response.

J is TRBJ2-5 and V is TRBV6-1; 7 nucleotides agree with TRBD2. The sequence was collected from a human donor with non-small cell lung cancer whose response to radiotherapy plus ipilimumab could not be evaluated. The material was peripheral blood, obtained from a patient treated with radiotherapy plus ipilimumab. The CDR3 reads CASSGGGIKETQYF. The CDR3 DNA reads TGTGCCAGCAGTGGGGGGGGGATTAAAGAGACCCAGTACTTC.